The rows below give T cell receptor beta chains drawn from one sample of a study of blood T cell repertoires in COVID-19. The repertoire was sequenced with immunoSEQ multiplex PCR; TCRdb's copy has only in-frame clones and lacks some. The sample has about 180,000 clones; approximately 85% are singletons. Input material: peripheral blood. The source is a human donor with active or convalescent COVID-19. The donor label of this sample is uncertain. The CDR3 runs from the conserved cysteine through the conserved F or W. The order of the fields is D gene, clone size, V gene, J gene, CDR3 DNA, CDR3 protein. The D gene is left open where the match is weak. A row's size may be missing; if present it is once, few, many or a size class.

d_gene: TRBD2; abundance: .; v_gene: TRBV19; j_gene: TRBJ2-1; CDR3nt: TGTGCCAGTACCCCCGGAGGACTAGCGGGAACAGATGAGCAGTTCTTC; CDR3aa: CASTPGGLAGTDEQFF
d_gene: .; abundance: few; v_gene: TRBV3-1/TRBV3-2; j_gene: TRBJ1-1; CDR3nt: TGTGCCAGCTCAGAGGAAGACACTGAAGCTTTCTTT; CDR3aa: CASSEEDTEAFF
d_gene: .; abundance: .; v_gene: TRBV28; j_gene: TRBJ1-2; CDR3nt: TGTGCCAGCAGCCGGGGGGGTGATGGCTACACCTTC; CDR3aa: CASSRGGDGYTF
d_gene: TRBD1; abundance: .; v_gene: TRBV29-1; j_gene: TRBJ1-1; CDR3nt: TGCAGCGCTTCGGGACAGCAAGGCCCCTTTGAAGCTTTCTTT; CDR3aa: CSASGQQGPFEAFF
d_gene: .; abundance: .; v_gene: TRBV21-1; j_gene: TRBJ1-3; CDR3nt: TGTGCCAGCAGCAGGGGCCCTTCAGGGTGTAAGGCAAACACCATATATTTT; CDR3aa: CASSRGPSGCKANTIYF
d_gene: TRBD2; abundance: .; v_gene: TRBV5-4; j_gene: TRBJ2-1; CDR3nt: TGTGCCAGCAGCCTAGTCGGGACTAGTCGGTTCTTC; CDR3aa: CASSLVGTSRFF
d_gene: .; abundance: .; v_gene: TRBV7-2; j_gene: TRBJ2-7; CDR3nt: TGTGCCAGCAGCTTAAAGCTCGAGCAGTACTTC; CDR3aa: CASSLKLEQYF
d_gene: TRBD2; abundance: .; v_gene: TRBV5-1; j_gene: TRBJ2-1; CDR3nt: TGCGCCAGCAGCTTGGACCCCCAGACTAGCGGGAGGGCCGAGTCCTACAATGAGCAGTTCTTC; CDR3aa: CASSLDPQTSGRAESYNEQFF
d_gene: TRBD1; abundance: few; v_gene: TRBV19; j_gene: TRBJ2-3; CDR3nt: TGTGCCAGTAGAAACAGGGGCCTAAGTCGTACAGATACGCAGTATTTT; CDR3aa: CASRNRGLSRTDTQYF
d_gene: .; abundance: .; v_gene: TRBV27; j_gene: TRBJ2-2; CDR3nt: TGTGCCAGCAGTTTCAGGGCTCCCTCGGCCGGGGAGCTGTTTTTT; CDR3aa: CASSFRAPSAGELFF
d_gene: TRBD2; abundance: .; v_gene: TRBV7-2; j_gene: TRBJ2-7; CDR3nt: TGTGCCAGCAGCCCTGTGGGAGGGCCGTCCTACGAGCAGTACTTC; CDR3aa: CASSPVGGPSYEQYF
d_gene: .; abundance: .; v_gene: TRBV10-3; j_gene: TRBJ1-2; CDR3nt: TGTGCCATCAGTGATGGACTGCAATCTTATGGCTACACCTTC; CDR3aa: CAISDGLQSYGYTF
d_gene: TRBD2; abundance: once; v_gene: TRBV11-2; j_gene: TRBJ2-5; CDR3nt: TGTGCCAGCGTCCCTAGCGGAACTCAAGAGACCCAGTACTTC; CDR3aa: CASVPSGTQETQYF
d_gene: .; abundance: .; v_gene: TRBV27; j_gene: TRBJ1-3; CDR3nt: TGTGCCAGCAGTTTACGAAGCGGGAACACCATATATTTT; CDR3aa: CASSLRSGNTIYF
d_gene: .; abundance: .; v_gene: TRBV11-1; j_gene: TRBJ2-1; CDR3nt: TGTGCCAGCAGCTTAGAAGAGAGCTCCTACAATGAGCAGTTCTTC; CDR3aa: CASSLEESSYNEQFF
d_gene: TRBD1; abundance: .; v_gene: TRBV4-3; j_gene: TRBJ2-3; CDR3nt: TGCGCCAGCCCGCAGGGGGCACTCACAGATACGCAGTATTTT; CDR3aa: CASPQGALTDTQYF
d_gene: .; abundance: .; v_gene: TRBV19; j_gene: TRBJ2-1; CDR3nt: TGTGCCAGTAGTATGGGGGGGACAAGGGCCAGCGATGAGCAGTTCTTC; CDR3aa: CASSMGGTRASDEQFF
d_gene: TRBD2; abundance: once; v_gene: TRBV5-1; j_gene: TRBJ2-1; CDR3nt: TGCGCCAGCAGCTTGGGGTGGCGGGGGAGCTACAATGAGCAGTTCTTC; CDR3aa: CASSLGWRGSYNEQFF
d_gene: .; abundance: .; v_gene: TRBV2; j_gene: TRBJ2-7; CDR3nt: TGTGCCAGCAATTCCCAGGGTACCCTCTACGAGCAGTACTTC; CDR3aa: CASNSQGTLYEQYF
d_gene: .; abundance: few; v_gene: TRBV18; j_gene: TRBJ2-7; CDR3nt: TGTGCCAGCTCACCACCGCGGGGGACACAATACGAGCAGTACTTC; CDR3aa: CASSPPRGTQYEQYF
d_gene: .; abundance: .; v_gene: TRBV6-2/TRBV6-3; j_gene: TRBJ1-2; CDR3nt: TGTGCCAGCAGTCGCCACTTAACAGGGCAGTGGAATGGCTACACCTTC; CDR3aa: CASSRHLTGQWNGYTF
d_gene: .; abundance: .; v_gene: TRBV4-1; j_gene: TRBJ1-2; CDR3nt: TGCGCCAGCAGCCCAGTACCTGGCGGCTACACCTTC; CDR3aa: CASSPVPGGYTF
d_gene: TRBD2; abundance: .; v_gene: TRBV3-1/TRBV3-2; j_gene: TRBJ2-1; CDR3nt: TGTGCCAGCAGCCCACAGCGGGAGGGCCTTGGTCGGTTCTTC; CDR3aa: CASSPQREGLGRFF
d_gene: .; abundance: .; v_gene: TRBV12-5; j_gene: TRBJ1-1; CDR3nt: TGTGCTAGTGGTTTAGACGGACTGATGAACACTGAAGCTTTCTTT; CDR3aa: CASGLDGLMNTEAFF
d_gene: TRBD2; abundance: .; v_gene: TRBV29-1; j_gene: TRBJ2-7; CDR3nt: TGCAGCGGCACTAGCGGGGGAACCTACGAGCAGTACTTC; CDR3aa: CSGTSGGTYEQYF
d_gene: .; abundance: .; v_gene: TRBV5-6; j_gene: TRBJ2-3; CDR3nt: TGTGCCAGCAGCACCAAGCCTAGCACAGATACGCAGTATTTT; CDR3aa: CASSTKPSTDTQYF
d_gene: .; abundance: .; v_gene: TRBV7-2; j_gene: TRBJ2-2; CDR3nt: TGTGCCAGCAGCCCCACTAAGAACACCGGGGAGCTGTTTTTT; CDR3aa: CASSPTKNTGELFF
d_gene: TRBD1; abundance: .; v_gene: TRBV5-1; j_gene: TRBJ2-7; CDR3nt: TGCGCCAGCAGCGAGCCGGGACAGATCTACGAGCAGTACTTC; CDR3aa: CASSEPGQIYEQYF
d_gene: .; abundance: .; v_gene: TRBV12-5; j_gene: TRBJ1-2; CDR3nt: TGTGCTAGTGGTTTGGGACCAGCGAACTATGGCTACACCTTC; CDR3aa: CASGLGPANYGYTF
d_gene: .; abundance: .; v_gene: TRBV7-3; j_gene: TRBJ1-2; CDR3nt: TGTGCCAGCAGCCCGAGGGCGGGGGGAGACTATGGCTACACCTTC; CDR3aa: CASSPRAGGDYGYTF
d_gene: .; abundance: many; v_gene: TRBV2; j_gene: TRBJ1-1; CDR3nt: TGTGCCAGCACCTTGACACCCCTAAGTCGGGGTGAAGCTTTCTTT; CDR3aa: CASTLTPLSRGEAFF
d_gene: .; abundance: once; v_gene: TRBV15; j_gene: TRBJ2-1; CDR3nt: TGTGCCACCAGCAGAGTACCAGGGGCGGGCTTTCCCTACAATGAGCAGTTCTTC; CDR3aa: CATSRVPGAGFPYNEQFF
d_gene: .; abundance: once; v_gene: TRBV7-9; j_gene: TRBJ2-7; CDR3nt: TGTGCCAGCAGCGGAGACAGCCTGGTCCACGAGCAGTACTTC; CDR3aa: CASSGDSLVHEQYF
d_gene: .; abundance: .; v_gene: TRBV18; j_gene: TRBJ2-1; CDR3nt: TGTGCCAGCTCACCACTAGGAGGCGGGGCCAATGAGCAGTTCTTC; CDR3aa: CASSPLGGGANEQFF
d_gene: .; abundance: .; v_gene: TRBV27; j_gene: TRBJ2-5; CDR3nt: TGTGCCAGCAGTTTACTACAGGGAAGCCAAGAGACCCAGTACTTC; CDR3aa: CASSLLQGSQETQYF
d_gene: TRBD2; abundance: .; v_gene: TRBV6-5; j_gene: TRBJ2-5; CDR3nt: TGTGCCAGCAGTTACTCCGCGGGGGGAGCGGAGACCCAGTACTTC; CDR3aa: CASSYSAGGAETQYF
d_gene: TRBD1; abundance: .; v_gene: TRBV18; j_gene: TRBJ1-5; CDR3nt: TGTGCCAGCTCACCACTAGACAGGGGAGTAAGCCAGCCCCAGCATTTT; CDR3aa: CASSPLDRGVSQPQHF
d_gene: .; abundance: .; v_gene: TRBV6-5; j_gene: TRBJ2-3; CDR3nt: TGTGCCAGCAAAGAGACACGTGGTGCAGATACGCAGTATTTT; CDR3aa: CASKETRGADTQYF
d_gene: .; abundance: .; v_gene: TRBV9; j_gene: TRBJ1-2; CDR3nt: TGTGCCAGCAGCGCTCCATCCAAACTCGGGGGGGATGGCTACACCTTC; CDR3aa: CASSAPSKLGGDGYTF
d_gene: TRBD1; abundance: .; v_gene: TRBV4-3; j_gene: TRBJ1-4; CDR3nt: TGCGCCAGCAGCCAGGAGGAGCCCCTTAGGGGACAGGGTAGGTTGGGTGGTGAAAAACTGTTTTTT; CDR3aa: CASSQEEPLRGQGRLGGEKLFF
d_gene: .; abundance: .; v_gene: TRBV5-1; j_gene: TRBJ2-5; CDR3nt: TGCGCCAGCAGCCCGCAAGGGAGGTCAGAGACCCAGTACTTC; CDR3aa: CASSPQGRSETQYF
d_gene: TRBD2; abundance: .; v_gene: TRBV7-8; j_gene: TRBJ2-1; CDR3nt: TGTGCCAGCAGCTCCACCTACCCTGGGACTAGCGACGGGAATGAGCAGTTCTTC; CDR3aa: CASSSTYPGTSDGNEQFF
d_gene: .; abundance: .; v_gene: TRBV7-2; j_gene: TRBJ1-2; CDR3nt: TGTGCCAGCAGCTTATCGTCAGGTTCGCCTGGCTACACCTTC; CDR3aa: CASSLSSGSPGYTF
d_gene: .; abundance: .; v_gene: TRBV28; j_gene: TRBJ2-1; CDR3nt: TGTGCCAGCAGCCCACAGGGTGAGCAGTTCTTC; CDR3aa: CASSPQGEQFF
d_gene: .; abundance: .; v_gene: TRBV5-1; j_gene: TRBJ1-1; CDR3nt: TGCGCCAGCAGCCAAATCGGGGAGTTCACTGAAGCTTTCTTT; CDR3aa: CASSQIGEFTEAFF
d_gene: TRBD1; abundance: .; v_gene: TRBV5-1; j_gene: TRBJ1-1; CDR3nt: TGCGCCAGCAGCAAGGGACAGGGCCGGAACACTGAAGCTTTCTTT; CDR3aa: CASSKGQGRNTEAFF
d_gene: .; abundance: .; v_gene: TRBV5-1; j_gene: TRBJ2-7; CDR3nt: TGCGCCAGCACCACGACGGGAACGGACTCAAAGGAGTACTTC; CDR3aa: CASTTTGTDSKEYF
d_gene: .; abundance: .; v_gene: TRBV19; j_gene: TRBJ2-1; CDR3nt: TGTGCCAGTATGCGACAGAGTACATACAATGAGCAGTTCTTC; CDR3aa: CASMRQSTYNEQFF
d_gene: .; abundance: .; v_gene: TRBV12-5; j_gene: TRBJ2-1; CDR3nt: TGTGCTAGTGGTTTGCAGGGGTTCCACAATGAGCAGTTCTTC; CDR3aa: CASGLQGFHNEQFF
d_gene: TRBD2; abundance: .; v_gene: TRBV10-3; j_gene: TRBJ2-2; CDR3nt: TGTGCCATCAGTGAGCCAGGACTAGCGGGGGGCACCGGGGAGCTGTTTTTT; CDR3aa: CAISEPGLAGGTGELFF
d_gene: TRBD1; abundance: .; v_gene: TRBV28; j_gene: TRBJ2-5; CDR3nt: TGTGCCAGCAGAGCGACAGGGGTGGAGACCCAGTACTTC; CDR3aa: CASRATGVETQYF
d_gene: .; abundance: .; v_gene: TRBV7-3; j_gene: TRBJ1-3; CDR3nt: TGTGCCAGCAGCCCCTCCTCTGGAAACACCATATATTTT; CDR3aa: CASSPSSGNTIYF
d_gene: TRBD2; abundance: .; v_gene: TRBV11-2; j_gene: TRBJ2-5; CDR3nt: TGTGCCAGCAACTACAGAACGGGAGGGGGGCAAGAGACCCAGTACTTC; CDR3aa: CASNYRTGGGQETQYF
d_gene: TRBD2; abundance: .; v_gene: TRBV5-1; j_gene: TRBJ2-7; CDR3nt: TGCGCCAGCAGCTTGGAGTGGGGGGGCTACGAGCAGTACTTC; CDR3aa: CASSLEWGGYEQYF
d_gene: .; abundance: .; v_gene: TRBV12-3/TRBV12-4; j_gene: TRBJ1-2; CDR3nt: TGTGCCAGCAGTGCCGGGACACCCTATGGCTACACCTTC; CDR3aa: CASSAGTPYGYTF
d_gene: .; abundance: .; v_gene: TRBV19; j_gene: TRBJ2-1; CDR3nt: TGTGCCAGTTCCTTCCGTTCCAGCAATGAGCAGTTCTTC; CDR3aa: CASSFRSSNEQFF
d_gene: .; abundance: few; v_gene: TRBV5-4; j_gene: TRBJ1-3; CDR3nt: TGTGCCAGCAGCTTGGACAGCAACTCTGGAAACACCATATATTTT; CDR3aa: CASSLDSNSGNTIYF
d_gene: .; abundance: .; v_gene: TRBV10-3; j_gene: TRBJ2-1; CDR3nt: TGTGCCATCAGTGAGGGTATTAGTTACAATGAGCAGTTCTTC; CDR3aa: CAISEGISYNEQFF
d_gene: .; abundance: .; v_gene: TRBV4-1; j_gene: TRBJ2-7; CDR3nt: TGCGCCAGCAGCCAAGGCGGGACCCACTACGAGCAGTACTTC; CDR3aa: CASSQGGTHYEQYF